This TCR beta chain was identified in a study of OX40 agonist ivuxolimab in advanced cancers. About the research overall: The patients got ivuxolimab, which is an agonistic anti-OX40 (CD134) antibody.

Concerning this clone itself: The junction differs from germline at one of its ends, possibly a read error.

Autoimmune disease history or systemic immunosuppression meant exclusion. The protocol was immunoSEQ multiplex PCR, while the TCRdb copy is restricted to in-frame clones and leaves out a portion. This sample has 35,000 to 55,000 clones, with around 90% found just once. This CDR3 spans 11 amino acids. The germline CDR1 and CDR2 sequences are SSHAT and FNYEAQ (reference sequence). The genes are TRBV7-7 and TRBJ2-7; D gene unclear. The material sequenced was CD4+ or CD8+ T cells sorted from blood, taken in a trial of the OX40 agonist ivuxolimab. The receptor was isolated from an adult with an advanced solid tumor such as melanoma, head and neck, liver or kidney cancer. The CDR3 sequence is CASSLDYEQYF. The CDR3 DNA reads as TGTGCTAGCAGCCTGGACTACGAGCAGTACTTC. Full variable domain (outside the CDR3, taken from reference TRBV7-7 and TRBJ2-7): GAGVSQSPRYKVTKRGQDVTLRCDPISSHATLYWYQQALGQGPEFLTYFNYEAQPDKSGLPSDRFSAERPEGSISTLTIQRTEQRDSAMYRCASSLDYEQYFGPGTRLTVT.